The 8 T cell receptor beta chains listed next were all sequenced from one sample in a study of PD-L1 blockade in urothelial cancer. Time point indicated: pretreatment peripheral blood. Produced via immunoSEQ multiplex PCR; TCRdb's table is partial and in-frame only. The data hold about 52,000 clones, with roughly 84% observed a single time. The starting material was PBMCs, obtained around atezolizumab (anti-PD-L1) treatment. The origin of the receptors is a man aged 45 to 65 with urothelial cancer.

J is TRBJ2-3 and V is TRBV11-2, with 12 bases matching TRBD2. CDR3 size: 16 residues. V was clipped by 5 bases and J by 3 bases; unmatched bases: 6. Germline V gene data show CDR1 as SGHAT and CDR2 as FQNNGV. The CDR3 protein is CASSRRLAGATDTQYF. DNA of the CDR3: TGTGCCAGCAGCCGACGACTAGCGGGAGCGACAGATACGCAGTATTTT.

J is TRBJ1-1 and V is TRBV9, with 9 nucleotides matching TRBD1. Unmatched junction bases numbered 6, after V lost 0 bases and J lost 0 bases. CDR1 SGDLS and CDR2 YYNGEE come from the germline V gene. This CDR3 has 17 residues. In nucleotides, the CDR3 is TGTGCCAGCAGCGTAGTCCCCGGGACAGGGATGAACACTGAAGCTTTCTTT. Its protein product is CASSVVPGTGMNTEAFF.

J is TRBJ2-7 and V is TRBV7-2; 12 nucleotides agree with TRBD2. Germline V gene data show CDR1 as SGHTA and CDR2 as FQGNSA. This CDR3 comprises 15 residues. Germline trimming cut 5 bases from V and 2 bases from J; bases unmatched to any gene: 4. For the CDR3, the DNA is TGTGCCAGCAGCGGTCGACTAGCGGGGGCCTACGAGCAGTACTTC. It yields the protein CASSGRLAGAYEQYF.

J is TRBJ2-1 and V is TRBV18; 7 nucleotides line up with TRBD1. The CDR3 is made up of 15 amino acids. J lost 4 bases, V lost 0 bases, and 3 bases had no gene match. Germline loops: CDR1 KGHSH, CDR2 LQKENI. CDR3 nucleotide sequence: TGTGCCAGCTCACCACCGACAGGGTGGTACAATGAGCAGTTCTTC. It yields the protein CASSPPTGWYNEQFF.

The CDR3 loop reads CASSLMDREEGYTF. CDR3 nucleotide sequence: TGTGCCAGCAGCTTAATGGACAGGGAGGAGGGCTACACCTTC. The chain employs TRBV7-2 and TRBJ1-2, with 8 bases lining up with TRBD1. The CDR3 is 14 residues long. In germline, CDR1 is SGHTA, CDR2 FQGNSA. Trimming removed 2 bases from V and 8 bases from J; junction bases left unmatched: 7.

The CDR3, as DNA: TGTGCCAGCACCTGGAGTGTGGCCGATACGCAGTATTTT. Translation: CASTWSVADTQYF. The chain is built from TRBV28 and TRBJ2-3, with no clear D. V shed 7 bases and J shed 6 bases, with 14 bases lying between them. Looked up from germline, CDR1 is MDHEN and CDR2 is SYDVKM. This CDR3 region has 13 residues.

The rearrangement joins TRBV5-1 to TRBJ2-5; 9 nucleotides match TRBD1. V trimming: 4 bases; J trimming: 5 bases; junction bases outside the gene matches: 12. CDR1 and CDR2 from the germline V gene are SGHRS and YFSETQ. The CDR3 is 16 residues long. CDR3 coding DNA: TGCGCCAGCAGCCGACTCGGGACAGGGAGAACGGAGACCCAGTACTTC. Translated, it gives CASSRLGTGRTETQYF. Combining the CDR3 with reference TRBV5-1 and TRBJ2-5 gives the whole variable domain KAGVTQTPRYLIKTRGQQVTLSCSPISGHRSVSWYQQTPGQGLQFLFEYFSETQRNKGNFPGRFSGRQFSNSRSEMNVSTLELGDSALYLCASSRLGTGRTETQYFGPGTRLLVL.

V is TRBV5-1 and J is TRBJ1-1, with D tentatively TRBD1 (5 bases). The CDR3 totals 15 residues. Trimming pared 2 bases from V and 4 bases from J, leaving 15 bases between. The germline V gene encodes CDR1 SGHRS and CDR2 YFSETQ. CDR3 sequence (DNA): TGCGCCAGCAGCTTCGGTGTTGTGGGGGGCACTGAAGCTTTCTTT. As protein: CASSFGVVGGTEAFF. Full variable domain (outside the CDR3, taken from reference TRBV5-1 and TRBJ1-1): KAGVTQTPRYLIKTRGQQVTLSCSPISGHRSVSWYQQTPGQGLQFLFEYFSETQRNKGNFPGRFSGRQFSNSRSEMNVSTLELGDSALYLCASSFGVVGGTEAFFGQGTRLTVV.